Following are 14 T cell receptor beta chains from one sample sequenced in a study of radiation and T cells in renal cell carcinoma (dated by TCRdb to 2018 to 2020). Preparation of the library involved the immunoSEQ multiplex PCR assay. Not all clones reach the TCRdb copy of this immuneACCESS table, which keeps in-frame sequences only. Checked studies attribute under half of the gap to unresolved V genes and leave the rest unexplained. The table for this sample lists about 86,000 clones; approximately 86% of them were counted only once. Clones ranked in the top ten supply just under 9.5% of the sample. This specimen's time point label, interpreted: blood 4 weeks post-SBRT, at nephrectomy. The treatment or condition tag for this specimen amounts to: 15 Gy SBRT to primary tumor, nephrectomy 4 weeks later. The sample in question was blood, obtained from a patient whose treatment included radiotherapy and nephrectomy. The receptors originated from a man aged 45-60 years with renal cell carcinoma.

The rearrangement links TRBV6-6 to TRBJ1-1, with no clear D. V was cut by 2 bases and J by 6 bases, with 10 bases left in between. This CDR3 comprises 13 residues. Germline V gene lookup returns CDR1 MNHNY and CDR2 SVGAGI (reference sequence). The CDR3 DNA follows: TGTGCCAGCAGTTACCTGAACCACCCTGAAGCTTTCTTT. The encoded protein is CASSYLNHPEAFF.

The chain combines TRBV6-5 with TRBJ2-2, with D possibly matching TRBD1 (6 bases). CDR3 length: 14 residues. V was shortened by 0 bases and J by 7 bases, with 9 bases between the two germline ends. CDR1 is MNHEY, CDR2 SVGAGI, per germline. The CDR3: CASSYSGDNGELFF. CDR3 in DNA: TGTGCCAGCAGTTACTCTGGGGACAACGGGGAGCTGTTTTTT.

The gene calls are TRBV27 and TRBJ2-3, with D perhaps matching TRBD1 or TRBD2 (7 bases each). Trimming left V 8 bases short and J 5 bases short, with 14 bases between. The CDR3 is 13 residues long. The germline gives CDR1 MNHEY, CDR2 SMNVEV (reference sequence). The CDR3 nucleotides read TGTGCCAGCTGCGACAGGGAGGGAGATACGCAGTATTTT. This gives the protein CASCDREGDTQYF.

The rearrangement uses TRBV6-1 and TRBJ1-5; tentative D call: TRBD1 (6 bases). The V end lost 3 bases, the J end lost 6 bases, and 15 bases lay between the germline ends. CDR1 MNHNS and CDR2 SASEGT come from the germline V gene. The CDR3 totals 15 residues. The CDR3 DNA reads TGTGCCAGCAGTGAGTGGGGGCAGTCGGGTCAGCCCCAGCATTTT. Translation gives CASSEWGQSGQPQHF.

This chain's CDR3 is CASSLSGSRVGYTF. The CDR3 nucleotides are TGTGCCAGCAGCTTATCGGGAAGCAGGGTTGGCTACACCTTC. V is TRBV11-2 and J is TRBJ1-2, with a possible D match to TRBD1 (5 bases). Between the trimmed V and J ends, which lost 2 bases and 7 bases, there was a span of 14 bases. The V gene's germline CDR1 is SGHAT and CDR2 FQNNGV. The CDR3 consists of 14 residues.

The V gene is TRBV27, the J gene TRBJ2-7; no clear D gene. From germline, CDR1 is MNHEY and CDR2 SMNVEV (reference sequence). The V end was cut by 3 bases, the J end by 3 bases, with 9 bases between. This CDR3 contains 13 residues. The CDR3 DNA follows: TGTGCCAGCAGTTTCCAAGACGGCTACGAGCAGTACTTC. Protein: CASSFQDGYEQYF.

This clone was counted a single time. The chain combines TRBV5-4 with TRBJ2-7; 8 bases map to TRBD2. CDR1 and CDR2 from the germline V gene are SGHNT and YYREEE (reference sequence). The CDR3 has 16 residues. V lost 0 bases to trimming and J lost 4 bases; unmatched junction nucleotides: 9. CDR3 residues: CASSLAASGSLYEQYF. The CDR3, as DNA: TGTGCCAGCAGCTTGGCCGCTAGCGGGTCGTTATACGAGCAGTACTTC.

The chain is built from TRBV5-6 and TRBJ1-1; D uncertain. With 0 bases removed from V and 1 base from J, the gap between germline ends came to 7 bases. The CDR3 has 14 residues. Germline CDR1 SGHDT, CDR2 YYEEEE. The DNA of the CDR3 is TGTGCCAGCAGCTTGGGAGGCTCGAACACTGAAGCTTTCTTT. Its translation: CASSLGGSNTEAFF.

The chain is built from TRBV6-6 and TRBJ1-2; no clear D gene. Germline-derived CDR1 and CDR2 are MNHNY and SVGAGI (reference sequence). CDR3 size: 13 residues. Trimming removed 10 bases at V and 3 bases at J, with 15 bases between. This CDR3 reads CATTDGLHYGYTF. In nucleotides, the CDR3 is TGTGCCACCACGGACGGACTACACTATGGCTACACCTTC.

The chain joins TRBV4-1 to TRBJ2-5; D possibly uses TRBD1 or TRBD2 (5 bases each). The V and J ends lost 1 base and 4 bases respectively, with 13 bases between them. The germline V gene has CDR1 MGHRA and CDR2 YSYEKL. CDR3 size: 15 residues. CDR3 region: CASSQGLGETETQYF. The CDR3 DNA is TGCGCCAGCAGCCAAGGTTTGGGGGAAACAGAGACCCAGTACTTC.

This chain joins TRBV9 and TRBJ2-2; D unresolved. The CDR3 runs to 15 residues. V lost 1 base and J lost 6, with 13 bases in between. Germline CDR1 is SGDLS and CDR2 is YYNGEE. CDR3 amino acids: CASSVSPSPAGELFF. The DNA of the CDR3 is TGTGCCAGCAGCGTATCCCCCTCCCCGGCCGGGGAGCTGTTTTTT.

This clone was observed once. This chain uses TRBV28 with TRBJ2-2; the D gene is possibly TRBD1 (5 bases). CDR1 MDHEN and CDR2 SYDVKM come from the germline V gene. V was pared by 5 bases and J by 2 bases, with 18 bases between. CDR3 length: 17 residues. The CDR3 spells CASSTNLRDFNTGELFF. The CDR3, as DNA: TGTGCCAGCAGTACAAACCTCAGGGATTTTAACACCGGGGAGCTGTTTTTT.

CDR3 sequence reads: CASSLRRESTEAFF. DNA for the CDR3: TGTGCCAGCAGCCTTCGCAGGGAGAGCACTGAAGCTTTCTTT. V usage is TRBV7-3 and J usage is TRBJ1-1; D may be TRBD1 (5 bases). V shed 5 bases and J shed 4 bases, with 14 bases lying between them. In germline, CDR1 is SGHTA, CDR2 FQGTGA. The CDR3 totals 14 residues.

This chain joins TRBV6-1 and TRBJ2-7; 7 positions match TRBD2. The CDR3 is 13 residues long. The V gene end was trimmed by 5 bases and the J gene end by 3 bases; junction bases not matched to a gene: 4. Germline values: CDR1 MNHNS, CDR2 SASEGT. Written as DNA, the CDR3 is TGTGCCAGCAGTCAAAGGGAGGGCTACGAGCAGTACTTC. Translation: CASSQREGYEQYF.